What follows is one T cell receptor (beta chain) and its context. Its target is unknown. The V end lost 0 bases, the J end lost 8 bases, and 11 bases lay between the germline ends. Looked up from germline, CDR1 is SGHDT and CDR2 is YYEEEE. CDR3 size: 13 residues. The sample belongs to a study of shared clonotypes between healthy human individuals. Across the whole study: Donor ages ranged 18 to 49 years: a couple of women, a few men.

Study results and limitations: Large sequencing depth failed to make sorted-subset sequencing complete, rarefaction showed. Memory subsets generally showed lower estimated richness than naive subsets.

Authors' data handling: As immunoSEQ supplied junction-only sequences (without quality scores), filtering differed. Measured with immunoSEQ multiplex PCR; TCRdb has only the in-frame clones, and not every one. V and J calls plus clone size are reproduced from that table; the DNA served to infer D and trimming. The table records millions of clones, around nine tenths of them present only once. This clonotype originated in a man in his late teens or twenties in good health. The J gene is TRBJ1-2, the V gene TRBV5-6; the D is unclear. Sequenced: naive CD4+ T cells sorted from blood. Described subset: CD45RA+ positively selected. The CDR3: CASSLARVRGYTF. CDR3 DNA: TGTGCCAGCAGCTTGGCAAGGGTACGGGGCTACACCTTC.